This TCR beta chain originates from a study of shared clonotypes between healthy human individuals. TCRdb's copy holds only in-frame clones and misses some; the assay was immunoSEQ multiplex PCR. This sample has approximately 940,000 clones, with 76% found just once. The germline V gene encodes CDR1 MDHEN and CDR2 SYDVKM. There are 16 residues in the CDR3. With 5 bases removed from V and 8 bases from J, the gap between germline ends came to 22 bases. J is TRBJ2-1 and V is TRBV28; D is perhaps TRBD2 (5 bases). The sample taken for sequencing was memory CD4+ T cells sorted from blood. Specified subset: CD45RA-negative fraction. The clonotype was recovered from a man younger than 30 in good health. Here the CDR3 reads CASSQMDLRDLDEQFF. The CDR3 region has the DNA TGTGCCAGCAGTCAGATGGACTTGCGAGATCTGGATGAGCAGTTCTTC. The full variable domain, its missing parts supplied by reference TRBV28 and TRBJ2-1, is DVKVTQSSRYLVKRTGEKVFLECVQDMDHENMFWYRQDPGLGLRLIYFSYDVKMKEKGDIPEGYSVSREKKERFSLILESASTNQTSMYLCASSQMDLRDLDEQFFGPGTRLTVL.